What follows describes a single T cell receptor (beta chain). Its binding antigen is unknown. No per-base quality is available; no much larger clone lies one base away. The study was a case-control design nested within a healthcare worker cohort in London, UK, with weekly nasopharyngeal swab PCR tests and blood sampling. Healthcare workers were enrolled in the week of the UK lockdown, from 23 to 31 March 2020, and were followed every week for up to roughly 15 weeks. V gives up 4 bases and J gives up 2 bases, and the segment between their germline ends measures 13 bases. From the cysteine up to the phenylalanine, the CDR3 has a length of 16 residues. Of all the DNA, just the CDR3 is kept, 48 bases in frame from base 1. Reading the germline V gene gives CDR1 KGHDR and CDR2 SFDVKD. This record comes from a study of early T cells in non-severe SARS-CoV-2 infection (dated by TCRdb to about 2021). Background for the entire study: Because TCR sequencing relied on bulk RNA taken from unsorted whole blood, pairing of alpha and beta chains was not possible. What the authors observed across the whole study: Matching against VDJdb was skewed toward anti-spike CD8 responses, likely underestimated virus-specific expansions, and missed private and CD4 specificities.

The protocol used for the library was 5' RACE. The run used a NextSeq 500. In the TCR library protocol, unique molecular identifiers were attached to individual cDNA molecules to correct for PCR bias and sequencing error. Both TCR alpha and beta chains were sequenced, and tight co-correlation was observed between alpha and beta sequence abundances in each sample. In the paper's pipeline: V gene, J gene and CDR3 annotation of TCR sequences was performed with Decombinator V4. TCRs were defined as expanded if a significant change between any two time points was detected under a Poisson model with p below 0.0001. TCR abundances were normalised to the total number of TCRs sequenced per sample and expressed as counts per million. MAIT TCRs were defined by TRAV1-2 paired with TRAJ12, TRAJ20 or TRAJ33, and iNKT TCRs by TRAV10 paired with TRAJ18. VDJdb, accessed 1 November 2021, was searched for CMV, EBV and SARS-CoV-2 annotated TCRs, excluding TCRs annotated for multiple antigens. TCRdb reanalyzed the raw reads on its own, using fastp at Q25 for trimming and MiXCR for clone calling, and kept in-frame beta chains. Each CDR3 protein appears once, grouped with its most common genes and DNA. None of the V and J calls come from the authors' own analysis; TCRdb made them. The sample table contains more than 60,000 distinct CDR3 sequences; only one count was recorded for around 12% of them. Together, the top ten hold approximately 2.6% of the sample.

Here the chain combines TRBV24-1 and TRBJ2-2, with a tentative D gene TRBD2 over 7 matching bases. The TCR originated in an adult who was a healthcare worker with PCR-confirmed SARS-CoV-2 infection or an uninfected control (not recorded which). The sample consisted of whole blood, taken at baseline. The nucleotide sequence reads as follows: TGTGCCACCAGTGACGGGGGGCGGTTAAACACCGGGGAGCTGTTTTTT. Translation gives CATSDGGRLNTGELFF.